This T cell receptor (beta chain) was observed in a study of shared clonotypes between healthy human individuals. Per the germline V gene, CDR1 is MGHDK and CDR2 is SYGVNS. V dropped 9 bases and J dropped 0 bases, with 17 bases sitting between them. The CDR3 spans 16 residues. Assay: immunoSEQ multiplex PCR; the TCRdb copy retains only in-frame clones and omits some. This repertoire shows fewer than 3 million clones, 80% to 95% found once; its top ten account for 0.37%. Sequenced material: naive CD4+ T cells from PBMCs. As to subset: CD45RA+ positively selected. The receptor was derived from a man younger than 30 in good health. Some clones in this sample may be carry-over from other donors' samples. V gene TRBV25-1 combines with J gene TRBJ1-4; D is ambiguous. CDR3 sequence: CASMVGDRATNEKLFF. In DNA, the CDR3 is TGTGCCAGTATGGTCGGGGATCGGGCAACTAATGAAAAACTGTTTTTT.